The text below deals with one T cell receptor beta chain. Its specific antigen is unknown. Base qualities are not recorded, but no much larger clone differs from it by a single base. The data belong to a study of T cells in Graves' hyperthyroidism and ophthalmopathy (dated by TCRdb to between 2017 and 2020). Notes on the research overall: Peripheral blood samples were taken at initial diagnosis, before any treatment was given. According to the paper, TCR Vbeta CDR3 sequencing was carried out on 135 peripheral blood samples, which came from over 40 ophthalmopathy, some 73 hyperthyroidism and roughly 17 progressor patients. Prospective prediction of ophthalmopathy was tested in an independent validation cohort consisting of 18 to 20 hyperthyroidism patients and some 16 patients who later progressed to ophthalmopathy. To identify TCR V-J signatures that set the groups apart, the researchers used a discovery cohort of 100 patients, made up of approximately 43 with Graves' ophthalmopathy and 57 with stable Graves' hyperthyroidism. The roughly 91 discovery patients were randomly split 7:3 into training and test sets. In more than five Graves' hyperthyroidism patients, the study also compared T-cell repertoires from thyroid tissue with T-cell repertoires from blood. Following sampling, methimazole starting at 30 mg daily was given to hyperthyroidism patients, and high-dose intravenous methylprednisolone was given to ophthalmopathy patients. What the study reported, not specific to this receptor: Ophthalmopathy was separated from stable hyperthyroidism by a 13 V-J signature model, with 85% to 90% sensitivity and about 84% specificity obtained in cross-validation and 80%/75% obtained in testing. Blood samples also contained most of the expanded thyroid clonotypes (frequency above 0.001), which suggests that blood repertoires may reflect thyroid immune responses. During validation, the model predicted progression to ophthalmopathy a median of approximately 7 months ahead of onset, with around 70% sensitivity and roughly 72% specificity. Sample size was not statistically predetermined, and investigators were not blinded to group allocation.

The hyperthyroidism patients were between 18 and 65 years old and newly diagnosed, with a disease duration of less than 2 months. Any patient with an uncontrolled infection, another autoimmune disease, pregnancy or lactation was excluded. Diagnoses were based on clinical symptoms, serum thyroxine and TRAb, thyroid ultrasound and orbital computed tomography. Blood from progressor patients was drawn when they were first diagnosed with hyperthyroidism, before any ophthalmopathy symptoms appeared. PBMCs were isolated from 7.5 to 10 ml of fresh peripheral blood by Ficoll-Paque density gradient centrifugation. Progressor patients were first diagnosed with Graves' hyperthyroidism and then developed ophthalmopathy during follow-up. Trizol reagent was used to extract total RNA, and RNA quality was then checked on an Agilent 2100 Bioanalyzer. The CDR3 spans 13 residues, from the cysteine through the phenylalanine. Only the CDR3 region is kept as DNA, spanning 39 bases read in frame from base 1. The junction shows trimming of 5 bases on V and 3 bases on J, plus 14 bases between the germline ends. CDR1 and CDR2 are read off the germline V gene (reference sequence) as GTSNPN and SVGIG.

The TCR beta CDR3 regions were amplified from the RNA transcripts. The first round of RT-PCR for the TCR CDR3 was performed with the HTBI primer set and the Qiagen OneStep RT-PCR kit. Libraries were constructed in a second round of multiplex PCR, after which size selection and purification were carried out. Sequencing of the libraries was done on an Illumina HiSeq2000 using paired-end 100 bp reads. The paper's processing steps were these. Raw data were processed with SOAPnuke, discarding reads with adapters, uncalled bases, mean Phred below 15, or no exact constant-primer or identifier match. COPE v1.2.5 was used to merge high-quality paired reads, and clonotypes were defined as unique nucleotide sequences. MiTCR v1.1 was used to align the clonotypes against IMGT TRBV, TRBD and TRBJ reference segments. The analysis was restricted to V-J combinations with a frequency above 0.0001, which together covered around 99% of the repertoires. A TCS score was defined as the ratio between F50 (clonal expansion) and ExV (chaos), using BLOSUM62-based TCRdist between CDR3 peptides within each V-J. Welch's t-statistics and random forest reduced 500 to 550 V-J features to 10 to 15, which were used in a naive Bayes classifier (R e1071). TCRdb reworked the public reads: Q25 trimming with fastp, MiXCR clone assembly, productive beta chains retained. CDR3 protein duplicates are merged, each entry listing the most common genes and DNA. TCRdb's processing, not the authors' own work, is the source of the V and J calls. This sample lists almost 600,000 distinct CDR3 sequences; approximately 15% were detected once. The ten biggest clones cover approximately 5.7% of the sample.

This sequence originates from a woman aged 25 to 39 with Graves' hyperthyroidism that later progressed to Graves' ophthalmopathy. The sequence links TRBV30 to TRBJ2-7; the D gene lacks a confident call. The specimen sequenced was blood. The DNA sequence follows: TGTGCCTGGGGTGAGGTAGGAAACTACGAGCAGTACTTC. Translation gives CAWGEVGNYEQYF.